A selection of T cell receptor beta chains follows, all from one sample in a study of beta chain features in type 1 diabetes. TCRdb keeps only in-frame clones here, not all; method: immunoSEQ multiplex PCR. The table has almost 350,000 clones, around 19% seen once; the top ten hold 0.044%. The source material was naive CD4+ T cells from blood. The receptor source for this set is a woman under 30 in good health. The conserved cysteine and the conserved F or W are not part of the CDR3 here. D genes are given only for firm matches.

>NA|TRBJ2-7|TRBV11-2|12
ASSVSGVSYEQY
>NA|TRBJ2-1|TRBV4-2|11
ASSGGTSSEQF
>TRBD1|TRBJ1-1|TRBV29-1|15
SGAVGQGVTYDTEAF
>NA|TRBJ2-7|TRBV5-4|9
ASSREYEQY
>TRBD2|TRBJ2-3|TRBV11-2|13
ASSPGLAGVGTQY
>TRBD1|TRBJ2-1|TRBV10-3|12
AISPGQTNNEQF
>TRBD1|TRBJ2-7|TRBV23-1|13
ASSHSGTVSYEQY
>TRBD1|TRBJ1-2|TRBV30|11
AWSAGGGRGYT
>NA|TRBJ1-2|TRBV5-1|12
ASSLVARADGYT
>NA|TRBJ1-1|TRBV7-2|13
ASSRDGGADTEAF
>TRBD1|TRBJ2-1|TRBV6-6|12
ASSFKGANNEQF
>TRBD2|TRBJ2-7|TRBV27|12
ASSPRGADYEQY
>TRBD1|TRBJ2-4|TRBV29-1|9
SGGQENIQY
>NA|TRBJ2-7|TRBV5-1|15
ASSQGAGAVEGYEQY
>NA|TRBJ2-7|TRBV29-1|10
SALIRAGEQY
>NA|TRBJ1-2|TRBV30|10
ARSRVGYGYT
>NA|TRBJ2-7|TRBV5-1|13
ASSETGSPPYEQY
>TRBD1|TRBJ1-2|TRBV5-1|12
ASSPRTGFQGYT
>TRBD1|TRBJ1-4|TRBV27|13
ASSFRGQGYEKLF
>NA|TRBJ2-6|TRBV7-6|16
ASSSPLRKASGANVLT
>TRBD1|TRBJ1-1|TRBV4-2|16
ASSHPGQGSLMNTEAF
>TRBD2|TRBJ2-1|TRBV7-9|16
ASSKGLAGGSSYNEQF
>TRBD1|TRBJ1-5|TRBV19|12
ASSMGQFNQPQH
>NA|TRBJ2-5|TRBV19|12
ASKGLQGQETQY
>NA|TRBJ1-2|TRBV28|9
ASSLGRAYT
>NA|TRBJ1-1|TRBV19|12
ASSMQGRYTEAF
>TRBD1|TRBJ2-1|TRBV5-6|15
ASSWDRESRTYNEQF
>NA|TRBJ2-7|TRBV5-1|12
ASSLWSGSYEQY
>TRBD1|TRBJ2-7|TRBV25-1|12
ASSPTGQGLEQY
>NA|TRBJ1-5|TRBV4-1|11
ASSQDSRGPQH
>TRBD2|TRBJ2-1|TRBV5-6|14
ASSSLAGGTLNEQF
>TRBD2|TRBJ2-7|TRBV7-2|12
ASSLAAGGREQY
>NA|TRBJ1-2|TRBV19|12
ASSIEAGNYGYT
>NA|TRBJ2-3|TRBV29-1|12
SVERSGYTDTQY
>TRBD2|TRBJ2-5|TRBV11-3|12
ASSDQLAGETQY
>TRBD1|TRBJ2-1|TRBV30|13
AWSLGGSSYNEQF
>TRBD2|TRBJ2-5|TRBV30|12
AWCGGEEAETQY
>TRBD2|TRBJ2-5|TRBV5-1|14
ASSTGLAGEQETQY
>TRBD1|TRBJ1-2|TRBV4-1|15
ASSQEHRTGEPYGYT
>TRBD2|TRBJ2-1|TRBV18|14
ASSPSTSGAWNEQF
>TRBD1|TRBJ1-6|TRBV7-3|13
ASSLSTGGGSPLH
>NA|TRBJ2-1|TRBV5-1|15
ASSLQGTSSSYNEQF
>TRBD1|TRBJ2-3|TRBV5-1|13
ASSSGTDLTDTQY
>NA|TRBJ2-1|TRBV7-2|15
ASSSPIRAGMDNEQF
>NA|TRBJ2-1|TRBV30|14
AWSVPGGFRGNEQF
>TRBD1|TRBJ1-6|TRBV6-6|13
ASSYSGTDNSPLH
>NA|TRBJ2-5|TRBV19|14
ASSITLQATGETQY
>NA|TRBJ1-4|TRBV30|12
AWTDTLGNEKLF
>TRBD2|TRBJ2-5|TRBV10-3|12
AIRDSGGGETQY
>NA|TRBJ2-1|TRBV28|14
ASSLILVTSYNEQF
>NA|TRBJ1-1|TRBV11-1|11
ASSLKPTNEAF
>TRBD1|TRBJ2-7|TRBV2|11
ANLQGIGYEQY
>TRBD2|TRBJ2-1|TRBV7-2|12
ASSSGVAGLLAF
>TRBD2|TRBJ2-3|TRBV5-1|17
ASSLEGVRSSGRPDTQY